The rows below give T cell receptor beta chains drawn from one sample of a study of blood T cell repertoires in COVID-19. Profiling relied on immunoSEQ multiplex PCR, and the TCRdb table lists in-frame clones only, not all of them. The profile shows around 100,000 clones, more than 85% of them singletons. The source material was peripheral blood. These receptors were collected from a young man with acute or convalescent COVID-19. The conserved cysteine and the conserved F or W are not part of the CDR3 here. Each record gives: J gene, V gene, clone size, CDR3 length, CDR3 protein. Clone size is not always given. Where it is, it says once, few, many or a class for expanded clones.

j_call: TRBJ2-1; v_call: TRBV5-1; clone_size: once; cdr3_length: 13; cdr3_aa: ASSLKTGQGYEQF
j_call: TRBJ1-2; v_call: TRBV5-6; clone_size: -; cdr3_length: 14; cdr3_aa: ASSQPLGGTATGYT
j_call: TRBJ2-2; v_call: TRBV7-2; clone_size: -; cdr3_length: 16; cdr3_aa: ASSLEWSSGRRTGELF
j_call: TRBJ1-1; v_call: TRBV7-2; clone_size: -; cdr3_length: 13; cdr3_aa: ASSPPPSLNTEAF
j_call: TRBJ1-5; v_call: TRBV19; clone_size: few; cdr3_length: 11; cdr3_aa: ASRTAGNQPQH
j_call: TRBJ2-1; v_call: TRBV2; clone_size: -; cdr3_length: 12; cdr3_aa: ASTTSGSYNEQF
j_call: TRBJ2-7; v_call: TRBV5-1; clone_size: -; cdr3_length: 14; cdr3_aa: ASSLGLGQASYEQY
j_call: TRBJ1-1; v_call: TRBV18; clone_size: -; cdr3_length: 13; cdr3_aa: ASSLKQGKNTEAF
j_call: TRBJ1-5; v_call: TRBV2; clone_size: -; cdr3_length: 12; cdr3_aa: ASKQDGTNQPQH
j_call: TRBJ2-5; v_call: TRBV6-5; clone_size: -; cdr3_length: 11; cdr3_aa: ASGSSGTETQY
j_call: TRBJ1-1; v_call: TRBV19; clone_size: -; cdr3_length: 16; cdr3_aa: ASSMIPGQGPGNTEAF
j_call: TRBJ2-3; v_call: TRBV3-1/TRBV3-2; clone_size: -; cdr3_length: 10; cdr3_aa: ASSQLADTQY
j_call: TRBJ1-2; v_call: TRBV11-2; clone_size: -; cdr3_length: 12; cdr3_aa: ASSLEAGDYGYT
j_call: TRBJ1-2; v_call: TRBV19; clone_size: -; cdr3_length: 12; cdr3_aa: ASSSGGGHYGYT
j_call: TRBJ2-3; v_call: TRBV24-1; clone_size: -; cdr3_length: 16; cdr3_aa: ATSDPKIAGERTDTQY
j_call: TRBJ1-2; v_call: TRBV11-2; clone_size: -; cdr3_length: 12; cdr3_aa: ASSLAGTEYGYT
j_call: TRBJ1-2; v_call: TRBV6-2/TRBV6-3; clone_size: -; cdr3_length: 12; cdr3_aa: ASSYSRYNYGYT
j_call: TRBJ1-2; v_call: TRBV9; clone_size: -; cdr3_length: 13; cdr3_aa: ASSVVQGAGDGYT
j_call: TRBJ2-5; v_call: TRBV29-1; clone_size: -; cdr3_length: 10; cdr3_aa: SVGDSQETQY
j_call: TRBJ2-1; v_call: TRBV9; clone_size: -; cdr3_length: 11; cdr3_aa: ASSGTGLNEQF
j_call: TRBJ1-3; v_call: TRBV11-2; clone_size: -; cdr3_length: 13; cdr3_aa: ASSLDRISGNTIY
j_call: TRBJ2-5; v_call: TRBV7-7; clone_size: -; cdr3_length: 14; cdr3_aa: ASSKGLADPQETQY
j_call: TRBJ2-5; v_call: TRBV27; clone_size: -; cdr3_length: 14; cdr3_aa: ASSSEIAGGRETQY
j_call: TRBJ1-1; v_call: TRBV9; clone_size: -; cdr3_length: 15; cdr3_aa: ASSVAPLDRGNTEAF
j_call: TRBJ1-2; v_call: TRBV18; clone_size: -; cdr3_length: 13; cdr3_aa: ASSPWTETNYGYT
j_call: TRBJ1-1; v_call: TRBV27; clone_size: -; cdr3_length: 12; cdr3_aa: ASSLPGRNTEAF
j_call: TRBJ2-7; v_call: TRBV5-4; clone_size: -; cdr3_length: 13; cdr3_aa: ASSLAGTANYEQY
j_call: TRBJ1-2; v_call: TRBV6-5; clone_size: -; cdr3_length: 12; cdr3_aa: ASSTLAGIYGYT
j_call: TRBJ1-1; v_call: TRBV19; clone_size: -; cdr3_length: 13; cdr3_aa: ASSIGTGGGLEAF
j_call: TRBJ2-3; v_call: TRBV30; clone_size: -; cdr3_length: 13; cdr3_aa: AWSPDRGRTDTQY
j_call: TRBJ1-6; v_call: TRBV6-6; clone_size: -; cdr3_length: 11; cdr3_aa: ASSDRAVTPLH
j_call: TRBJ2-5; v_call: TRBV9; clone_size: -; cdr3_length: 12; cdr3_aa: ASSVTSYQETQY
j_call: TRBJ1-2; v_call: TRBV6-4; clone_size: -; cdr3_length: 12; cdr3_aa: ASSDSFRGSGYT
j_call: TRBJ1-6; v_call: TRBV25-1; clone_size: -; cdr3_length: 14; cdr3_aa: ASSGQGSSYNSPLH
j_call: TRBJ2-3; v_call: TRBV19; clone_size: -; cdr3_length: 14; cdr3_aa: ASSRGGGRSTDTQY
j_call: TRBJ2-7; v_call: TRBV7-2; clone_size: -; cdr3_length: 13; cdr3_aa: ASSSRGPEIYEQY
j_call: TRBJ2-5; v_call: TRBV7-9; clone_size: -; cdr3_length: 12; cdr3_aa: ASSRLVLDETQY
j_call: TRBJ2-1; v_call: TRBV29-1; clone_size: -; cdr3_length: 13; cdr3_aa: SVGLAGGPYNEQF
j_call: TRBJ1-6; v_call: TRBV27; clone_size: -; cdr3_length: 16; cdr3_aa: ASSLYKTQGSSNSPLH
j_call: TRBJ2-1; v_call: TRBV24-1; clone_size: -; cdr3_length: 12; cdr3_aa: ATSDPGGPNEQF
j_call: TRBJ1-6; v_call: TRBV10-3; clone_size: -; cdr3_length: 11; cdr3_aa: ASRTADNSPLH
j_call: TRBJ1-4; v_call: TRBV3-1/TRBV3-2; clone_size: -; cdr3_length: 12; cdr3_aa: ASSQQGSNEKLF
j_call: TRBJ2-5; v_call: TRBV29-1; clone_size: -; cdr3_length: 12; cdr3_aa: SVTGTGGWETQY
j_call: TRBJ2-5; v_call: TRBV21-1; clone_size: -; cdr3_length: 14; cdr3_aa: ASSKEAGGPQKTQY
j_call: TRBJ1-1; v_call: TRBV5-4; clone_size: -; cdr3_length: 11; cdr3_aa: ASSLARGREAF
j_call: TRBJ2-1; v_call: TRBV24-1; clone_size: -; cdr3_length: 14; cdr3_aa: ATSDRVAGLYNEQF
j_call: TRBJ2-7; v_call: TRBV7-6; clone_size: -; cdr3_length: 17; cdr3_aa: ASSFPEGTSGDSSYEQY
j_call: TRBJ1-2; v_call: TRBV30; clone_size: -; cdr3_length: 13; cdr3_aa: AWSVPVQGNYGYT
j_call: TRBJ1-5; v_call: TRBV6-5; clone_size: -; cdr3_length: 13; cdr3_aa: ASSYSGGGNQPQH
j_call: TRBJ1-4; v_call: TRBV19; clone_size: -; cdr3_length: 11; cdr3_aa: ATRALGWEKLF
j_call: TRBJ2-7; v_call: TRBV12-3/TRBV12-4; clone_size: -; cdr3_length: 11; cdr3_aa: ASSGTGYYEQY
j_call: TRBJ1-1; v_call: TRBV5-4; clone_size: once; cdr3_length: 13; cdr3_aa: ASSPPGMGNTEAF
j_call: TRBJ1-1; v_call: TRBV2; clone_size: -; cdr3_length: 10; cdr3_aa: ASRSDSTEAF
j_call: TRBJ2-7; v_call: TRBV19; clone_size: -; cdr3_length: 13; cdr3_aa: ASSILTGDSYEQY
j_call: TRBJ2-2; v_call: TRBV5-1; clone_size: -; cdr3_length: 11; cdr3_aa: ASSLTVTGELF
j_call: TRBJ1-2; v_call: TRBV25-1; clone_size: -; cdr3_length: 10; cdr3_aa: ASGAWGGGYT
j_call: TRBJ1-1; v_call: TRBV7-7; clone_size: -; cdr3_length: 11; cdr3_aa: ASSANRATEAF
j_call: TRBJ1-1; v_call: TRBV30; clone_size: -; cdr3_length: 13; cdr3_aa: AWRELQGAATEAF
j_call: TRBJ1-3; v_call: TRBV19; clone_size: -; cdr3_length: 13; cdr3_aa: ASSDRGFSGNTIY